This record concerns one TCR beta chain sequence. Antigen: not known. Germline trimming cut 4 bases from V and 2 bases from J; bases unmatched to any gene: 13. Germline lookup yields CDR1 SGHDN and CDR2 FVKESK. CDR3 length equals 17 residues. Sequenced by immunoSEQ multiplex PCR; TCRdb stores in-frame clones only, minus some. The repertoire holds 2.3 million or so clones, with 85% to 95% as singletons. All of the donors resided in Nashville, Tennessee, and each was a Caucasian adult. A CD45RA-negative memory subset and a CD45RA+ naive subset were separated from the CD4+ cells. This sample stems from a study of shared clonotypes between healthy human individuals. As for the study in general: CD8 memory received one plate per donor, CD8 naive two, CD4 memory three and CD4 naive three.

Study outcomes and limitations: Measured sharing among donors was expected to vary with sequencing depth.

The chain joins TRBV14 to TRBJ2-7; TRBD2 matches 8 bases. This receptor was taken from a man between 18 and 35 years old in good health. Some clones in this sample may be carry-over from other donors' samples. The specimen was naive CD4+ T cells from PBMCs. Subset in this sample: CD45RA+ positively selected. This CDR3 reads CASSPPEVAGGPYEQYF. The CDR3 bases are TGTGCCAGCAGCCCCCCGGAGGTCGCGGGAGGTCCCTACGAGCAGTACTTC.